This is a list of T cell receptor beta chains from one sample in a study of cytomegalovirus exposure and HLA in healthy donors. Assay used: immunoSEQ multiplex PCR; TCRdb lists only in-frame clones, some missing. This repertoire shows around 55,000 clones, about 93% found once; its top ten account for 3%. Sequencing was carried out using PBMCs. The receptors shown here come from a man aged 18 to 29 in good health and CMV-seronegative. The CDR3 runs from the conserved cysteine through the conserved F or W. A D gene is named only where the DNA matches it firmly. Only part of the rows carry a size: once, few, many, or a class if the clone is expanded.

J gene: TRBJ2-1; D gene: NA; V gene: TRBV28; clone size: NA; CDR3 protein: CASRLVNEQFF; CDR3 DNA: TGTGCCAGCCGACTAGTAAATGAGCAGTTCTTC
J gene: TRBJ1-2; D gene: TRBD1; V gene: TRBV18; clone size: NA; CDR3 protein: CASSPPGGTGVYGYTF; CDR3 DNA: TGTGCCAGCTCACCCCCCGGGGGGACAGGGGTCTATGGCTACACCTTC
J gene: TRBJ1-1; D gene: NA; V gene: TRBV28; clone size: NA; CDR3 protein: CASSFPQGWNTEAFF; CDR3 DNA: TGTGCCAGCAGTTTTCCCCAGGGGTGGAACACTGAAGCTTTCTTT
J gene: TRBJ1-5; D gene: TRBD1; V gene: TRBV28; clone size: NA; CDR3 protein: CASSLTGGVSNQPQHF; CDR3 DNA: TGTGCCAGCAGTTTAACAGGGGGCGTAAGCAATCAGCCCCAGCATTTT
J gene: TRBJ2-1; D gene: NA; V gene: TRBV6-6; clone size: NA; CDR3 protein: CASSYSREQFF; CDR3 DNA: TGTGCCAGCAGTTACTCGCGTGAGCAGTTCTTC
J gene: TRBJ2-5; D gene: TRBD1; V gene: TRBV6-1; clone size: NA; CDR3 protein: CASSEDRRETQYF; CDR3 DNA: TGTGCCAGCAGTGAGGACAGGCGGGAGACCCAGTACTTC
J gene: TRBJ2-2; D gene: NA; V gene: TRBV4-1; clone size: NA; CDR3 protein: CASSRIPGIAVGAGELFF; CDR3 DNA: TGCGCCAGCAGCCGAATCCCCGGGATAGCGGTTGGGGCCGGGGAGCTGTTTTTT
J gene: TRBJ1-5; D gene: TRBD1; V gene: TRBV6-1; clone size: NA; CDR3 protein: CASSGGTGVRQPQHF; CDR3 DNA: TGTGCCAGCAGTGGCGGGACAGGGGTCCGTCAGCCCCAGCATTTT
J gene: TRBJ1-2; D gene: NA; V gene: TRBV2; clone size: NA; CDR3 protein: CASREDSNYGYTF; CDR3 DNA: TGTGCCAGCAGGGAGGACAGTAACTATGGCTACACCTTC
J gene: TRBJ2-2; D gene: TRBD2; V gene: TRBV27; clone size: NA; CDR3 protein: CASSSLMGLAGRVGVRTGELFF; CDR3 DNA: TGTGCCAGCAGTTCCCTTATGGGACTAGCGGGAAGGGTGGGAGTGAGGACCGGGGAGCTGTTTTTT
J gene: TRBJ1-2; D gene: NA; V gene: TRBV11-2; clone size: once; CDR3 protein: CASKGNRDGYTF; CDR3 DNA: TGTGCCAGCAAGGGAAACAGGGATGGCTACACCTTC
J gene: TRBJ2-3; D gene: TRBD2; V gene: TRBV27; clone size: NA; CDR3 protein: CASSLKRERGTDTQYF; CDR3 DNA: TGTGCCAGCAGTTTAAAGCGGGAGAGGGGTACAGATACGCAGTATTTT
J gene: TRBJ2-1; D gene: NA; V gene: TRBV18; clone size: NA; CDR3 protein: CASSPRLAKSSYNEQFF; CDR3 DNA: TGTGCCAGCTCACCGCGCCTAGCGAAGAGCTCCTACAATGAGCAGTTCTTC
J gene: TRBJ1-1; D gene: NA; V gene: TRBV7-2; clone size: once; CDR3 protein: CASSLGQGTEAFF; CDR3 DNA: TGTGCCAGCAGCTTAGGGCAGGGCACTGAAGCTTTCTTT
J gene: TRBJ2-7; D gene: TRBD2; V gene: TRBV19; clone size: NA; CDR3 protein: CASSIGTSGIYEQYF; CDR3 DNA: TGTGCCAGTAGTATCGGGACTAGCGGGATCTACGAGCAGTACTTC
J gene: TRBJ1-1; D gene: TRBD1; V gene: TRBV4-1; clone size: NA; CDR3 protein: CASSQAHRGRTEAFF; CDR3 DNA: TGCGCCAGCAGCCAAGCTCACAGGGGGCGGACTGAAGCTTTCTTT
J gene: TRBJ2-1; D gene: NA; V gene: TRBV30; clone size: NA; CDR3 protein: CAWSRGGLYNEQFF; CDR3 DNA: TGTGCCTGGAGCCGGGGAGGACTTTACAATGAGCAGTTCTTC
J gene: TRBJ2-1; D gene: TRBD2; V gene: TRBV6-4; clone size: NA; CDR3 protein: CASSDSAGGPGEQFF; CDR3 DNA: TGTGCCAGCAGTGACTCAGCGGGAGGGCCCGGTGAGCAGTTCTTC
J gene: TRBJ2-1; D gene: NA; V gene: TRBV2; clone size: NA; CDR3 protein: CASRKSSAAYNEQFF; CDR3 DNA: TGTGCCAGCAGGAAATCTAGCGCAGCCTACAATGAGCAGTTCTTC
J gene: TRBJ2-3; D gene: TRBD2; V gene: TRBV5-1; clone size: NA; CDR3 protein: CASNLAGGPVDTQYF; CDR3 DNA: TGCGCCAGCAACTTAGCGGGAGGGCCCGTAGATACGCAGTATTTT
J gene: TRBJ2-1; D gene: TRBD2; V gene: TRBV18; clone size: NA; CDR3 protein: CASSPGASGLYNEQFF; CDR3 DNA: TGTGCCAGCTCACCTGGGGCTAGCGGGTTGTACAATGAGCAGTTCTTC
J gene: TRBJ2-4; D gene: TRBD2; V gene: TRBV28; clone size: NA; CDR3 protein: CASSLSEAGEVKNIQYF; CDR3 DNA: TGTGCCAGCAGTTTATCGGAAGCGGGAGAGGTCAAAAACATTCAGTACTTC
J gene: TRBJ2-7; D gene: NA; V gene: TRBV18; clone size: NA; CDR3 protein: CASGREYYEQYF; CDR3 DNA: TGTGCCAGCGGAAGGGAGTACTACGAGCAGTACTTC
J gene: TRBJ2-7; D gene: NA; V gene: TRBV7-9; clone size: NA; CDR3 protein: CASSSSGVGLKYEQYF; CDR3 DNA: TGTGCCAGCAGCTCGTCGGGTGTAGGCCTGAAGTACGAGCAGTACTTC